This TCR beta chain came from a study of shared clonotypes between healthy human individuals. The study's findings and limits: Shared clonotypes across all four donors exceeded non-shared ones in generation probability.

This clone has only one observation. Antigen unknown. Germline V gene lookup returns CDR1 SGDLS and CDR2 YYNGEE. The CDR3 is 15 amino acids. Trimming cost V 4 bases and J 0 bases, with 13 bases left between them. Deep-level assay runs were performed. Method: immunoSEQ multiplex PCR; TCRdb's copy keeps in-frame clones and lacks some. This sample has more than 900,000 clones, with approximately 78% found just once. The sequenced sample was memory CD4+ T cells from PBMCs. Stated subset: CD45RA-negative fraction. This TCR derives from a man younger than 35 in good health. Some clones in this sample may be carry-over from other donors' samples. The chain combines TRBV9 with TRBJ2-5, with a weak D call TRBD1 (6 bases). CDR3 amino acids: CASSISGQYQETQYF. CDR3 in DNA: TGTGCCAGCAGCATATCCGGACAGTACCAAGAGACCCAGTACTTC. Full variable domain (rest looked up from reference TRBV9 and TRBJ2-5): DSGVTQTPKHLITATGQRVTLRCSPRSGDLSVYWYQQSLDQGLQFLIQYYNGEERAKGNILERFSAQQFPDLHSELNLSSLELGDSALYFCASSISGQYQETQYFGPGTRLLVL.